Listed below are T cell receptor beta chains from one sample, sequenced in a study of OX40 agonist ivuxolimab in advanced cancers. Generated by immunoSEQ multiplex PCR, the TCRdb table keeps only in-frame clones and is missing some. The table records about 56,000 clones, 65% to 90% of them present only once. This sample comprised CD4+ or CD8+ T cells sorted from blood, obtained in a trial of the OX40 agonist ivuxolimab. The receptors shown here come from an adult with an advanced solid tumor such as melanoma, head and neck, liver or kidney cancer. Each CDR3 is given with its conserved first and last residue. Each record gives: CDR3 protein, V gene, J gene, CDR3 length.

CDR3aa: CASSQSRETQYF
v_gene: TRBV4-2
j_gene: TRBJ2-5
len: 12

CDR3aa: CASSRQPGQGTEAFF
v_gene: TRBV6-5
j_gene: TRBJ1-1
len: 15

CDR3aa: CASSQGRGVFYNEQFF
v_gene: TRBV4-1
j_gene: TRBJ2-1
len: 16

CDR3aa: CASSELGRKGGELFF
v_gene: TRBV25-1
j_gene: TRBJ2-2
len: 15

CDR3aa: CASSYQGTTEAFF
v_gene: TRBV6-6
j_gene: TRBJ1-1
len: 13

CDR3aa: CASSEFGTAYGYTF
v_gene: TRBV10-2
j_gene: TRBJ1-2
len: 14

CDR3aa: CASTDRLSYNEQFF
v_gene: TRBV5-5
j_gene: TRBJ2-1
len: 14

CDR3aa: CASSLEQDRSSGNTIYF
v_gene: TRBV5-1
j_gene: TRBJ1-3
len: 17

CDR3aa: CASSLKGGEQFF
v_gene: TRBV5-6
j_gene: TRBJ2-1
len: 12

CDR3aa: CASSQREGQPQHF
v_gene: TRBV6-1
j_gene: TRBJ1-5
len: 13

CDR3aa: CASSQEARIHYEQYF
v_gene: TRBV4-3
j_gene: TRBJ2-7
len: 15

CDR3aa: CASSRLQGLDEQYF
v_gene: TRBV7-8
j_gene: TRBJ2-7
len: 14

CDR3aa: CASSKKKTGTSNEQFF
v_gene: TRBV21-1
j_gene: TRBJ2-1
len: 16

CDR3aa: CASSPRQAGGNQPQHF
v_gene: TRBV10-1
j_gene: TRBJ1-5
len: 16

CDR3aa: CASRRGGENIQYF
v_gene: TRBV7-9
j_gene: TRBJ2-4
len: 13

CDR3aa: CASSSRTDTQYF
v_gene: TRBV9
j_gene: TRBJ2-3
len: 12

CDR3aa: CATSAGRNNEKLFF
v_gene: TRBV15
j_gene: TRBJ1-4
len: 14

CDR3aa: CASSLGAREQYF
v_gene: TRBV5-1
j_gene: TRBJ2-7
len: 12